Shown below are 8 T cell receptor beta chains from a single sample sequenced in a study of regulatory T cells in long-lasting Graves disease. The time point denotes: newly diagnosed GD, antithyroid drugs for less than 3 months. From RNA extracted from PBMCs, the TCR library was made. TCR beta libraries were built with iRepertoire HTBI primers and Arm-PCR of CDR3 regions. Each CDR3 protein is one row after TCRdb ran MiXCR on the multiplex PCR reads. Altogether roughly 530,000 distinct CDR3 sequences are present, 15% to 20% being singletons, with the ten largest covering 25%. This sample was shared with a second study, whose subject was T cells in Graves' hyperthyroidism and ophthalmopathy.

Specimen: peripheral blood mononuclear cells (PBMCs), collected at new diagnosis, from a patient treated with antithyroid drugs. Every receptor here comes from a woman aged 35-65 years with Graves disease.

The genes are TRBV25-1 and TRBJ2-2; D may be TRBD2 (7 bases). Per germline, CDR1 MGHDK and CDR2 SYGVNS. Trimming left V 7 bases short and J 3 bases short, with 12 bases between. The CDR3 sequence is 14 residues long. The CDR3, as DNA: TGTGCCAGCAAGGGGGACTATGACACCGGGGAGCTGTTTTTT. Translated, it gives CASKGDYDTGELFF.

With respect to this clonotype: A much larger clone sits a single nucleotide away, making a read error possible. The chain recombines TRBV2 with TRBJ2-7; D unresolved. V gave up 4 bases and J gave up 7 bases, with 20 bases separating them. CDR3 length: 15 amino acids. Germline loops: CDR1 SNHLY, CDR2 FYNNEI. The chain's CDR3 is CASSGGDSSYNEQYF. CDR3 coding DNA: TGTGCCAGCAGTGGTGGCGATAGTTCCTACAATGAGCAGTACTTC.

This clonotype was seen a handful of times. V and J are TRBV18 and TRBJ1-1; a possible D gene is TRBD1 (5 bases). This CDR3 has 15 amino acids. Per the germline V gene, CDR1 is KGHSH and CDR2 is LQKENI. Trimming removed 7 bases from V and 1 base from J, with 16 bases in between. CDR3 coding DNA: TGTGCCAGCTATCCCGGAGGGGTCGCGAACACTGAAGCTTTCTTT. Amino acids: CASYPGGVANTEAFF. Combining the CDR3 with reference TRBV18 and TRBJ1-1 gives the whole variable domain NAGVMQNPRHLVRRRGQEARLRCSPMKGHSHVYWYRQLPEEGLKFMVYLQKENIIDESGMPKERFSAEFPKEGPSILRIQQVVRGDSAAYFCASYPGGVANTEAFFGQGTRLTVV.

This sequence joins TRBV12-3 or TRBV12-4 and TRBJ2-2, with D possibly TRBD1 on 7 matching bases. The ends were cut back, 5 bases at V and 2 bases at J, with 15 bases in the middle. The CDR3 runs 16 residues. The CDR3 region is CASSRRAGGNTGELFF. CDR3 DNA sequence: TGTGCCAGCAGTCGGAGGGCAGGGGGTAACACCGGGGAGCTGTTTTTT.

This clonotype has at least ten counts. The chain recombines TRBV2 with TRBJ2-1, with 7 bases lining up with TRBD2. The CDR3 contains 14 residues. V was pared by 8 bases and J by 2 bases, with 6 bases of the junction left unmatched. The germline gives CDR1 SNHLY, CDR2 FYNNEI. CDR3 protein: CASGPGLTYNEQFF. The CDR3, as DNA: TGTGCCAGCGGACCGGGACTAACCTACAATGAGCAGTTCTTC. The complete variable domain, with remaining parts taken from reference TRBV2 and TRBJ2-1, reads EPEVTQTPSHQVTQMGQEVILRCVPISNHLYFYWYRQILGQKVEFLVSFYNNEISEKSEIFDDQFSVERPDGSNFTLKIRSTKLEDSAMYFCASGPGLTYNEQFFGPGTRLTVL.

This clonotype was observed at least ten times. The chain recombines TRBV18 with TRBJ2-1; 7 nucleotides line up with TRBD2. V dropped 6 bases and J dropped 4; count of bases not matched to a gene: 6. The CDR3 spans 14 residues. Germline assignment: CDR1 KGHSH and CDR2 LQKENI. The CDR3 DNA reads as TGTGCCAGCTCCGGGGCCGGGGGGTACAATGAGCAGTTCTTC. Its protein product is CASSGAGGYNEQFF.

This clonotype was seen at least ten times. The chain couples TRBV7-2 to TRBJ2-7, with D perhaps TRBD2 (5 bases). Trimming took off 1 base at V and 6 bases at J, with 10 bases between the two ends. The CDR3 sequence is 13 residues long. Germline assignment: CDR1 SGHTA and CDR2 FQGNSA. The CDR3 sequence: CASSLDGEGEQYF. The CDR3 DNA sequence: TGTGCCAGCAGCTTAGACGGGGAAGGCGAGCAGTACTTC.

To note about this clonotype: The germline gene is not matched at one end of the junction; a read error may be the cause. The chain is built from TRBV3-1 and TRBJ1-1; no clear D gene. In germline, CDR1 is LGHDT, CDR2 YNNKEL (reference sequence). CDR3 length: 13 amino acids. CDR3 in amino acids: CASSPNFGAEALF. CDR3 in DNA: TGTGCCAGCAGCCCAAATTTCGGTGCTGAAGCTCTCTTT.